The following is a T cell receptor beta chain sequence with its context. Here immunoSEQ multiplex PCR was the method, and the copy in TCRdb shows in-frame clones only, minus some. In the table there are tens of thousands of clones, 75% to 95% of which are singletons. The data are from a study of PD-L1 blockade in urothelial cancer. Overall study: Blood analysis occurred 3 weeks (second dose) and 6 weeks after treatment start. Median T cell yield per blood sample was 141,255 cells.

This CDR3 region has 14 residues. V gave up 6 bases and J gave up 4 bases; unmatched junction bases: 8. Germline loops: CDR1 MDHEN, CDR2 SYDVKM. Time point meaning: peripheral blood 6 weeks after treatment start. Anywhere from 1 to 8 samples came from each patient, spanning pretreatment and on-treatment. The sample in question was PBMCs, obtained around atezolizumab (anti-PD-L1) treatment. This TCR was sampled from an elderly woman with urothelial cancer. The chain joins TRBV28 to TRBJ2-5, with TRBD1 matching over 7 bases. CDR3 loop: CASSKTGTLETQYF. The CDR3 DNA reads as TGTGCCAGCAGCAAGACAGGGACCTTAGAGACCCAGTACTTC.